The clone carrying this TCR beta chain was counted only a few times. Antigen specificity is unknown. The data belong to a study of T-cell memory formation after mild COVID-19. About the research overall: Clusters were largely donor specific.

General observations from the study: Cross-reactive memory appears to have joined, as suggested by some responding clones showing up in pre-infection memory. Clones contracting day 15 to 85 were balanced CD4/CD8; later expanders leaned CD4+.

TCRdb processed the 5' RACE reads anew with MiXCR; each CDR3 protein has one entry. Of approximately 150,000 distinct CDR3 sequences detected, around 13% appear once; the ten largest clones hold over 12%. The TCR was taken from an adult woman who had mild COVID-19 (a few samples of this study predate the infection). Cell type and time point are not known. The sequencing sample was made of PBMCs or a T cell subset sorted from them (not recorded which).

The CDR3 bases are TGTGCCAGCAGCTTAGCTCCGACACACTCCTACGAGCAGTACTTC. Amino acids: CASSLAPTHSYEQYF. This chain joins TRBV7-6 and TRBJ2-7; D ambiguous. The CDR3 runs to 15 residues. Germline lookup yields CDR1 SGHVS and CDR2 FNYEAQ. The V and J ends lost 0 bases and 0 bases respectively, with 9 bases between them.